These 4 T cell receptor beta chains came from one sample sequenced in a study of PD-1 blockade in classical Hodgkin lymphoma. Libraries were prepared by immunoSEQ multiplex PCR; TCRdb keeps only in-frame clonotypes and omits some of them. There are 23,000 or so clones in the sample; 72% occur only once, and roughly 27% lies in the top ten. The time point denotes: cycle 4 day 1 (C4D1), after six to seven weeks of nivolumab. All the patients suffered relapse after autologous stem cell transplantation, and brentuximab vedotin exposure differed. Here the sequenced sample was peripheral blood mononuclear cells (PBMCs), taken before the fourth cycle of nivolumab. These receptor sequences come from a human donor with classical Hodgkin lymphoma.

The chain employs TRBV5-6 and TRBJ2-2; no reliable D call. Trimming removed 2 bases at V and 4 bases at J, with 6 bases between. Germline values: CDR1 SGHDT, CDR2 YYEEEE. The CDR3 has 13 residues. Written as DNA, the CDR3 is TGTGCCAGCAGCTTTTGGGGCACCGGGGAGCTGTTTTTT. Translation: CASSFWGTGELFF.

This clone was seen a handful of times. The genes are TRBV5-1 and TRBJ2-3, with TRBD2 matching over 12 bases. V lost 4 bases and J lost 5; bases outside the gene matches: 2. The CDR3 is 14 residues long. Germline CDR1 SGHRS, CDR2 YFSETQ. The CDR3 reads CASSQLAGGDTQYF. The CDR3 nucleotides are TGCGCCAGCAGCCAACTAGCGGGGGGAGATACGCAGTATTTT.

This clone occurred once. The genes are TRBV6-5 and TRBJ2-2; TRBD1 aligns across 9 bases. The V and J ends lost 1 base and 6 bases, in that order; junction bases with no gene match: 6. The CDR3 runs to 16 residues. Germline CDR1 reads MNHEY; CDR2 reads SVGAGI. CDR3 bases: TGTGCCAGCAGTTACTGGGACAGGGTGTGGGCCGGGGAGCTGTTTTTT. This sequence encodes CASSYWDRVWAGELFF.

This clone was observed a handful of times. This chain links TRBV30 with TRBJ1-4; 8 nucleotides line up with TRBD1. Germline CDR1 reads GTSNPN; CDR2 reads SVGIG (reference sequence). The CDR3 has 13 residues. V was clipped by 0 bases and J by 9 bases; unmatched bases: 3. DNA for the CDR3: TGTGCCTGGAGTGTCGGACAGGGAAAAAAACTGTTTTTT. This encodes CAWSVGQGKKLFF. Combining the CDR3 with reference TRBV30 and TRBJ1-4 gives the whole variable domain SQTIHQWPATLVQPVGSPLSLECTVEGTSNPNLYWYRQAAGRGLQLLFYSVGIGQISSEVPQNLSASRPQDRQFILSSKKLLLSDSGFYLCAWSVGQGKKLFFGSGTQLSVL.